This TCR beta chain comes out of a study of blood T cell repertoires in COVID-19. The table came from immunoSEQ multiplex PCR; TCRdb's copy has only in-frame clones and leaves some out. Counted here are fewer than 300,000 clones, about 91% occurring once; the ten biggest clones make up around 1.2%. A remark on this clone: Other DNA sequences in this specimen translate into the identical CDR3.

The clonotype originates from a middle-aged woman with acute COVID-19. The sample consisted of PBMCs or T cells enriched from blood (not recorded which).

The CDR3 DNA reads as TGCGCCAGCAGCCAAGTCGGGGGCACTGAAGCTTTCTTT. It yields the protein CASSQVGGTEAFF. This rearrangement joins TRBV4-3 to TRBJ1-1; possible D gene TRBD1, 5 bases. This CDR3 region has 13 residues. V was clipped by 1 base and J by 4 bases, with 7 bases between them. Germline values: CDR1 LGHNA, CDR2 YSLEER.